This T cell receptor (beta chain) stems from a study of regulatory T cells in long-lasting Graves disease. Turning to the study itself: Antithyroid drugs had been taken by newly diagnosed Graves' patients for under 3 months.

Sample time point: newly diagnosed GD, antithyroid drugs for less than 3 months. TCR sequences were obtained from RNA taken from PBMCs. Combining iRepertoire HTBI primers with Arm-PCR of CDR3 regions, the authors built TCR beta libraries. TCRdb used MiXCR to reprocess the multiplex PCR reads, holding one entry per CDR3 protein. This sample yields 350,000 to 550,000 distinct CDR3 sequences, of which around 14% are seen a single time; approximately 16% belongs to the top ten. This CDR3 region has 15 residues. Germline loops: CDR1 SEHNR, CDR2 FQNEAQ (reference sequence). V lost 3 bases to trimming and J lost 5 bases, with 17 bases between them. The table lists this clonotype with many counts. This same sample was also part of a study on T cells in Graves' hyperthyroidism and ophthalmopathy.

The sequenced sample was peripheral blood mononuclear cells (PBMCs), obtained at new diagnosis, from a patient treated with antithyroid drugs. The chain carries TRBV7-9 and TRBJ2-7; D may be TRBD2 (6 bases). The TCR comes from a woman aged 25 to 39 with Graves disease. CDR3 residues: CASSLFREAAHEQYF. CDR3 sequence (DNA): TGTGCCAGCAGCTTGTTCAGGGAGGCGGCTCACGAGCAGTACTTC.